The entry below gives a single TCR beta chain sequence along with its context. What it binds is unknown. The CDR3 runs to 15 residues. The data were taken from a study of graft-versus-host responses after intestinal transplantation. Study-level information: Transplants given to recipients were multivisceral, liver-intestinal, or isolated intestinal. Recipients were all induced with anti-thymocyte globulin, then given tacrolimus and steroids for 2 to 3 years.

Using immunoSEQ multiplex PCR, the repertoire was profiled, and TCRdb retains in-frame clones only, with some absent. The data contain some 55,000 clones, about 90% of them singletons. Study-level results: Researchers found GvH clones in recipient marrow, and some showed up first in ileum or blood. Some patients had graft-donor T cell macrochimerism. In their allografts, the ratios of graft-versus-host to host-versus-graft T cell clones were high.

The sequence was collected from a human patient who received an intestinal transplant, so some T cells may come from the graft donor. The sequencing used PBMCs, collected roughly 660 days after intestinal transplant. The rearrangement uses TRBV21-1 and TRBJ1-2; the table gives TRBD1 as D, unverified against the DNA. TRBV21-1 is designated a pseudogene. The CDR3 region has the DNA TGTGCCAGCTTCAGGAGTGTACAGGCCTTTTATGGCTACACCTTC. Residues: CASFRSVQAFYGYTF.